This T cell receptor beta chain was profiled in a study of T cell repertoires in cytomegalovirus infection. A note on this clonotype: Its antigen is currently unknown.

Notes on the study in general: HLA-C-restricted, CMV-specific TCR beta clonotypes were dominant ex vivo.

Each CDR3 protein gets one entry after TCRdb re-called the reads with MiXCR. This table holds roughly 500,000 distinct CDR3 sequences, about 44% found once. The origin of this receptor is a human donor in good health (CMV status not recorded). Some clones in this sample may be carry-over from other donors' samples. Sequenced here: cultured PBMCs, sampled from culture after CMV antigen stimulation.

The CDR3 is CAISVNRGAGTDTQYF. As DNA, the CDR3 is TGTGCCATCAGCGTGAACAGGGGGGCCGGCACAGATACGCAGTATTTT. The V gene is TRBV10-3, the J gene TRBJ2-3, with 8 bases identical to TRBD1. Germline CDR1 reads ENHRY; CDR2 reads SYGVKD. V lost 6 bases, J lost 1 base, and 9 bases stayed unmatched. The CDR3 spans 16 residues.